This T cell receptor (beta chain) is from a study of blood T cell repertoires in COVID-19. Study context: Nucleic acid was either cDNA or gDNA, and it came from T cells, B-cell-depleted T cells, or PBMCs.

The assay was immunoSEQ multiplex PCR, and TCRdb's table has in-frame clones only and misses some. The sample includes 120,000 to 150,000 clones, 84% of them seen just once. The CDR3 spans 18 residues. The germline CDR1 and CDR2 sequences are MDHEN and SYDVKM. The ends lost 2 bases at V and 3 bases at J; junction bases unmatched: 12. Living in about two dozen US areas, the participants were between roughly 18 and 89 years of age. The chain uses TRBV28 and TRBJ1-3; the match to TRBD1 covers 8 bases. The sequenced sample was PBMCs or T cells enriched from blood (not recorded which). The source is a woman in her fifties or sixties who had been exposed to COVID-19. CDR3 nucleotide sequence: TGTGCCAGCAGTTTACCTACTATGACAGGGGCGGGTGGAAACACCATATATTTT. Translating gives CASSLPTMTGAGGNTIYF. Based on the CDR3 plus reference TRBV28 and TRBJ1-3, the full variable domain is DVKVTQSSRYLVKRTGEKVFLECVQDMDHENMFWYRQDPGLGLRLIYFSYDVKMKEKGDIPEGYSVSREKKERFSLILESASTNQTSMYLCASSLPTMTGAGGNTIYFGEGSWLTVV.